A selection of T cell receptor beta chains follows, all from one sample in a study of T cell repertoires in cytomegalovirus infection. TCRdb re-analysed the reads in MiXCR, keeping a single row per CDR3 protein. The repertoire includes fewer than 300,000 distinct CDR3 sequences, roughly 24% of them detected once, and approximately 13% sits in the top ten. The sample taken for sequencing was PBMCs. Receptor source: a human donor in good health (CMV status not recorded). Some clones in this sample may be carry-over from other donors' samples. The CDR3 runs from the conserved cysteine through the conserved F or W. Each record gives: clone size, CDR3 length, D gene, J gene, V gene, CDR3 DNA, CDR3 protein. D genes are given only for firm matches. The listing skips clone size in some rows; elsewhere it reads once, few, many or a size class.

clone size: .; CDR3 length: 14; D gene: .; J gene: TRBJ1-2; V gene: TRBV6-6; CDR3 DNA: TGTGCCAGCAGCCATACCGACTCTAACTATGGCTACACCTTC; CDR3 protein: CASSHTDSNYGYTF
clone size: many; CDR3 length: 15; D gene: .; J gene: TRBJ1-4; V gene: TRBV7-8; CDR3 DNA: TGTGCCAGCAGCCCCAGACAGTCCCTAAGGGAAAAACTGTTTTTT; CDR3 protein: CASSPRQSLREKLFF
clone size: .; CDR3 length: 18; D gene: TRBD1; J gene: TRBJ2-1; V gene: TRBV15; CDR3 DNA: TGTGCCACCAGCGGAAGGTCGAAGGGACAGGGGACTTACAATGAGCAGTTCTTC; CDR3 protein: CATSGRSKGQGTYNEQFF
clone size: .; CDR3 length: 13; D gene: .; J gene: TRBJ1-5; V gene: TRBV5-6; CDR3 DNA: TGTGCCAGCAGCTTGTCCCGATTGGAGCCCCAGCATTTT; CDR3 protein: CASSLSRLEPQHF
clone size: few; CDR3 length: 15; D gene: TRBD2; J gene: TRBJ2-6; V gene: TRBV5-1; CDR3 DNA: TGCGCCAGCAGCCAAGGACTAGCTGGGGCCAACGTCCTGACTTTC; CDR3 protein: CASSQGLAGANVLTF
clone size: few; CDR3 length: 18; D gene: TRBD2; J gene: TRBJ2-3; V gene: TRBV11-2; CDR3 DNA: TGTGCCAGCAGCTTCCGCCCCCCTCTAGCGGGAGACGCAGATACGCAGTATTTT; CDR3 protein: CASSFRPPLAGDADTQYF
clone size: .; CDR3 length: 14; D gene: TRBD1; J gene: TRBJ2-7; V gene: TRBV20-1; CDR3 DNA: TGCAGTGCTGCCGGGACAGGGGACCCCTACGAGCAGTACTTC; CDR3 protein: CSAAGTGDPYEQYF
clone size: .; CDR3 length: 13; D gene: .; J gene: TRBJ1-1; V gene: TRBV5-1; CDR3 DNA: TGCGCCAGCAGCTTGGATGGTAGCACTGAAGCTTTCTTT; CDR3 protein: CASSLDGSTEAFF
clone size: few; CDR3 length: 14; D gene: .; J gene: TRBJ2-2; V gene: TRBV19; CDR3 DNA: TGTGCCAGTAGACGGCTTAGTAACACCGGGGAGCTGTTTTTT; CDR3 protein: CASRRLSNTGELFF
clone size: .; CDR3 length: 12; D gene: .; J gene: TRBJ1-5; V gene: TRBV28; CDR3 DNA: TGTGCCAGCAGATTAACAGGGCGAGCCCAGCATTTT; CDR3 protein: CASRLTGRAQHF
clone size: few; CDR3 length: 15; D gene: .; J gene: TRBJ2-1; V gene: TRBV5-5; CDR3 DNA: TGTGCCAGCAGCCCATGGGGGGATGGGCGGGGCGAGCAGTTCTTC; CDR3 protein: CASSPWGDGRGEQFF
clone size: few; CDR3 length: 16; D gene: .; J gene: TRBJ2-1; V gene: TRBV6-2/TRBV6-3; CDR3 DNA: TGTGCCAGCAGTTACTCGGCAGGGGACTCCTACAATGAGCAGTTCTTC; CDR3 protein: CASSYSAGDSYNEQFF
clone size: many; CDR3 length: 17; D gene: TRBD2; J gene: TRBJ2-3; V gene: TRBV11-2; CDR3 DNA: TGTGCCAGCAGCTTAGCTGGACTAGCGGGGGGGCAAGATACGCAGTATTTT; CDR3 protein: CASSLAGLAGGQDTQYF
clone size: few; CDR3 length: 15; D gene: TRBD1; J gene: TRBJ2-3; V gene: TRBV29-1; CDR3 DNA: TGCAGCGTTGAAGGACAGGGTTTAGGTGCAGATACGCAGTATTTT; CDR3 protein: CSVEGQGLGADTQYF
clone size: few; CDR3 length: 12; D gene: .; J gene: TRBJ1-5; V gene: TRBV29-1; CDR3 DNA: TGCAGCGTTGTCCCCGCCGGCGGGCCCCAGCATTTT; CDR3 protein: CSVVPAGGPQHF
clone size: .; CDR3 length: 14; D gene: .; J gene: TRBJ1-2; V gene: TRBV7-2; CDR3 DNA: TGTGCCAGCAGCTTAGCGCCAGGCATCTATGGCTACACCTTC; CDR3 protein: CASSLAPGIYGYTF
clone size: .; CDR3 length: 12; D gene: .; J gene: TRBJ1-6; V gene: TRBV11-1; CDR3 DNA: TGTGCCAGCAGTTCCGGCCCTTCACCCCTCCACTTT; CDR3 protein: CASSSGPSPLHF
clone size: .; CDR3 length: 14; D gene: .; J gene: TRBJ2-5; V gene: TRBV18; CDR3 DNA: TGTGCCAGCTCACCACTTTCGGGGGGCGAGACCCAGTACTTC; CDR3 protein: CASSPLSGGETQYF
clone size: .; CDR3 length: 16; D gene: .; J gene: TRBJ2-5; V gene: TRBV14; CDR3 DNA: TGTGCCAGCAGCCAAGATAGGGGGACGTACCAAGAGACCCAGTACTTC; CDR3 protein: CASSQDRGTYQETQYF
clone size: .; CDR3 length: 21; D gene: .; J gene: TRBJ2-6; V gene: TRBV23-1; CDR3 DNA: TGCGCCAGCAGTCAATGCGTGGACAGAGGAAAAACCTCTGTTGGGGCCAACGTCCTGACTTTC; CDR3 protein: CASSQCVDRGKTSVGANVLTF
clone size: .; CDR3 length: 14; D gene: TRBD2; J gene: TRBJ2-1; V gene: TRBV19; CDR3 DNA: TGTGCCAGTAGTATAGGCGGGAGCTACAATGAGCAGTTCTTC; CDR3 protein: CASSIGGSYNEQFF
clone size: .; CDR3 length: 19; D gene: TRBD2; J gene: TRBJ2-1; V gene: TRBV6-6; CDR3 DNA: TGTGCCAGCAGTGAAAAGGTAGCGGGGGTGGGAATCTCCTACAATGAGCAGTTCTTC; CDR3 protein: CASSEKVAGVGISYNEQFF
clone size: few; CDR3 length: 13; D gene: TRBD1; J gene: TRBJ1-2; V gene: TRBV20-1; CDR3 DNA: TGCAGTGCCCCGACAGGGAAAAACTATGGCTACACCTTC; CDR3 protein: CSAPTGKNYGYTF
clone size: .; CDR3 length: 17; D gene: TRBD1; J gene: TRBJ1-1; V gene: TRBV28; CDR3 DNA: TGTGCCAGCAGTTTATCTACAGGGGGCAGGATGAACACTGAAGCTTTCTTT; CDR3 protein: CASSLSTGGRMNTEAFF
clone size: few; CDR3 length: 14; D gene: .; J gene: TRBJ2-7; V gene: TRBV20-1; CDR3 DNA: TGCAGTGCTAGAGATCCGGGCGGGACGCACGAGCAGTACTTC; CDR3 protein: CSARDPGGTHEQYF
clone size: few; CDR3 length: 16; D gene: .; J gene: TRBJ1-2; V gene: TRBV23-1; CDR3 DNA: TGCGCCAGCAGTCAATGGAAGGCGCCAGGGCGAGGAGGCTACACCTTC; CDR3 protein: CASSQWKAPGRGGYTF
clone size: .; CDR3 length: 15; D gene: TRBD1; J gene: TRBJ2-5; V gene: TRBV5-6; CDR3 DNA: TGTGCCAGCAGCTTGCTTAAGGGGGCAGGAGAGACCCAGTACTTC; CDR3 protein: CASSLLKGAGETQYF
clone size: few; CDR3 length: 13; D gene: TRBD2; J gene: TRBJ2-1; V gene: TRBV25-1; CDR3 DNA: TGTGCCAGCAGGCCCAGCGGGGGCAATGAGCAGTTCTTC; CDR3 protein: CASRPSGGNEQFF
clone size: .; CDR3 length: 16; D gene: .; J gene: TRBJ2-4; V gene: TRBV30; CDR3 DNA: TGTGCCTGGAGCAATAAGCGGTCTATAGCCAAAAACATTCAGTACTTC; CDR3 protein: CAWSNKRSIAKNIQYF
clone size: few; CDR3 length: 13; D gene: TRBD1; J gene: TRBJ2-1; V gene: TRBV24-1; CDR3 DNA: TGTGCCACCAGTGGCTGGACAGGGAATGAGCAGTTCTTC; CDR3 protein: CATSGWTGNEQFF
clone size: many; CDR3 length: 15; D gene: .; J gene: TRBJ2-7; V gene: TRBV20-1; CDR3 DNA: TGCAGTGCTCCACCCGGGACTTTTGTCTCCTACGAGCAGTACTTC; CDR3 protein: CSAPPGTFVSYEQYF
clone size: few; CDR3 length: 18; D gene: TRBD1; J gene: TRBJ1-2; V gene: TRBV18; CDR3 DNA: TGTGCCAGCTCACTAACCGGGACAGCAAACCAGCAGAATCATGGCTACACCTTC; CDR3 protein: CASSLTGTANQQNHGYTF
clone size: few; CDR3 length: 14; D gene: .; J gene: TRBJ1-1; V gene: TRBV7-9; CDR3 DNA: TGTGCCAGCAGCTTAAAACAGGGGAACACTGAAGCTTTCTTT; CDR3 protein: CASSLKQGNTEAFF
clone size: many; CDR3 length: 17; D gene: TRBD1; J gene: TRBJ1-4; V gene: TRBV10-3; CDR3 DNA: TGTGCCATCAGTGCACGGGCCCCGGGACAGGGATATGAAAAACTGTTTTTT; CDR3 protein: CAISARAPGQGYEKLFF
clone size: .; CDR3 length: 14; D gene: .; J gene: TRBJ1-1; V gene: TRBV3-1; CDR3 DNA: TGTGCCAGCACTTTTGGGGACAAGGGCACCGAAGCTTTCTTT; CDR3 protein: CASTFGDKGTEAFF
clone size: few; CDR3 length: 14; D gene: .; J gene: TRBJ1-4; V gene: TRBV7-9; CDR3 DNA: TGTGCCAGCAGCTTAAACACAGGTTCTGAAAAACTGTTTTTT; CDR3 protein: CASSLNTGSEKLFF
clone size: many; CDR3 length: 13; D gene: .; J gene: TRBJ2-7; V gene: TRBV28; CDR3 DNA: TGTGCCAGCAGTCCTGGACGGAGTCTTGAGCAGTACTTC; CDR3 protein: CASSPGRSLEQYF
clone size: many; CDR3 length: 13; D gene: TRBD2; J gene: TRBJ2-1; V gene: TRBV7-9; CDR3 DNA: TGTGCCAGCAGCTACGGACTAGGAAATGAGCAGTTCTTC; CDR3 protein: CASSYGLGNEQFF
clone size: many; CDR3 length: 15; D gene: TRBD2; J gene: TRBJ2-7; V gene: TRBV7-2; CDR3 DNA: TGTGCCAGCAGACAAACTAGCGGGAGCTCCTACGAGCAGTACTTC; CDR3 protein: CASRQTSGSSYEQYF
clone size: many; CDR3 length: 15; D gene: .; J gene: TRBJ2-7; V gene: TRBV7-6; CDR3 DNA: TGTGCCACCTGCCTGACGGGACAACCAGGGTACGAGCAGTACTTC; CDR3 protein: CATCLTGQPGYEQYF
clone size: few; CDR3 length: 15; D gene: .; J gene: TRBJ1-3; V gene: TRBV5-1; CDR3 DNA: TGCGCCAGCAGCTTGTTCTCGGGTTCTGGAAACACCATATATTTT; CDR3 protein: CASSLFSGSGNTIYF
clone size: few; CDR3 length: 16; D gene: TRBD1; J gene: TRBJ2-5; V gene: TRBV28; CDR3 DNA: TGTGCCAGCAGCCCTTTAGGGACAGGGGGCATAGAGACCCAGTACTTC; CDR3 protein: CASSPLGTGGIETQYF
clone size: many; CDR3 length: 15; D gene: TRBD1; J gene: TRBJ2-5; V gene: TRBV11-2; CDR3 DNA: TGTGCCAGCAGCCCAACAGGGGTCGCAACAGAGACCCAGTACTTC; CDR3 protein: CASSPTGVATETQYF
clone size: once; CDR3 length: 16; D gene: TRBD1; J gene: TRBJ2-1; V gene: TRBV5-1; CDR3 DNA: TGCGCCAGCAGCTCCTGGACAGGGGAGACCTACAATGAGCAGTTCTTC; CDR3 protein: CASSSWTGETYNEQFF
clone size: many; CDR3 length: 20; D gene: .; J gene: TRBJ2-6; V gene: TRBV7-8; CDR3 DNA: TGTGCCAGCAGCCTCCCTCGCGGGAAAGGGGGCGGCTCTGGGGCCAACGTCCTGACTTTC; CDR3 protein: CASSLPRGKGGGSGANVLTF
clone size: .; CDR3 length: 16; D gene: .; J gene: TRBJ2-2; V gene: TRBV2; CDR3 DNA: TGTGCCAGCAGTGCCGAGGGTATGGGGTTGGCCGGGGAGCTGTTTTTT; CDR3 protein: CASSAEGMGLAGELFF
clone size: .; CDR3 length: 19; D gene: .; J gene: TRBJ2-1; V gene: TRBV12-3/TRBV12-4; CDR3 DNA: TGTGCCAGCAGTTTGCATCGTGCTGGGGGGCAGCGGGAATACAATGAGCAGTTCTTC; CDR3 protein: CASSLHRAGGQREYNEQFF
clone size: few; CDR3 length: 14; D gene: .; J gene: TRBJ2-7; V gene: TRBV27; CDR3 DNA: TGTGCCAGCGGATCGGGGCCCAGCTCCTACGAGCAGTACTTC; CDR3 protein: CASGSGPSSYEQYF
clone size: once; CDR3 length: 14; D gene: .; J gene: TRBJ1-1; V gene: TRBV11-2; CDR3 DNA: TGTGCCAGCAGCCTGAGCCCGGGGACATCTGAAGCTTTCTTT; CDR3 protein: CASSLSPGTSEAFF
clone size: many; CDR3 length: 14; D gene: .; J gene: TRBJ1-4; V gene: TRBV25-1; CDR3 DNA: TGTGCCAGCAGTGATCCAGGGAACAATGAAAAACTGTTTTTT; CDR3 protein: CASSDPGNNEKLFF
clone size: .; CDR3 length: 16; D gene: TRBD2; J gene: TRBJ2-7; V gene: TRBV7-6; CDR3 DNA: TGTGCCAGCAGCTTAGTCTCCGGTAGCGGGCCCTACGAGCAGTACTTC; CDR3 protein: CASSLVSGSGPYEQYF